This T cell receptor (beta chain) was captured by sequencing in a study of beta chain features in type 1 diabetes. CDR1 and CDR2 from the germline V gene are SGHRS and YFSETQ. The length of the CDR3 is 13 residues. Deletions cut 2 bases from V and 5 bases from J, with 10 bases between. Every bit of the isolated RNA underwent reverse transcription, so sequencing read expressed TCRB transcripts. The table came from immunoSEQ multiplex PCR; TCRdb's copy has only in-frame clones and leaves some out. The data show 200,000 to 250,000 clones, with about 26% seen just once and approximately 4% held by the top ten. In this sample, this clone turned up a few times.

The sample comprised central memory CD4+ T cells from blood. The rearrangement links TRBV5-1 to TRBJ2-5; D unclear. The origin of this receptor is a young man in good health. The CDR3 DNA sequence: TGCGCCAGCAGCTTAACCCCTCAGGAGACCCAGTACTTC. It specifies CASSLTPQETQYF.